This entry describes one TCR beta chain. V lost 4 bases and J lost 2, with 9 bases in between. The CDR3 runs 13 residues. CDR1 is SGHRS and CDR2 is YFSETQ in the germline V gene. The sample comes from a study of blood T cell repertoires in COVID-19. As for the study in general: Whether acute or convalescent, the COVID-19 samples came from the United States, Italy and Spain. Sample material is recorded as cDNA or gDNA derived from T cells, B-cell-depleted T cells, or PBMCs.

In the study's own analysis: Counts of nucleated cells, estimated from reference gene primer amplification, were obtained. Assay: immunoSEQ multiplex PCR; the TCRdb copy retains only in-frame clones and omits some. For V, J and clone size, that table is used; D and trimming come from the DNA. The sample holds about 480,000 clones; approximately 91% are singletons and the top ten take approximately 8.3%. Cohort assignment relied on participant-reported clinical history. The sequenced material came from PBMCs or T cells enriched from blood (not recorded which). The V call is TRBV5-1, the J call TRBJ1-2; maybe TRBD1 (5 bases). This clonotype originated in a woman aged 60-75 years who had recovered from COVID-19. The CDR3 nucleotides are TGCGCCAGCAGCGGGAAGGGGAACTATGGCTACACCTTC. Protein product: CASSGKGNYGYTF.